The 10 T cell receptor beta chains below come from one sample, sequenced in a study of blood T cell repertoires in COVID-19. The protocol was immunoSEQ multiplex PCR, while the TCRdb copy is restricted to in-frame clones and leaves out a portion. The sample shows about 310,000 clones, around 91% of them seen only once. The sequenced sample consisted of PBMCs or T cells enriched from blood (not recorded which). These receptors originate from a woman aged 40 to 50 who had recovered from COVID-19.

The chain links TRBV19 to TRBJ1-4; TRBD1 aligns across 9 bases. V trimming: 7 bases; J trimming: 8 bases; junction bases outside the gene matches: 8. The germline V gene encodes CDR1 LNHDA and CDR2 SQIVND (reference sequence). This CDR3 contains 14 residues. CDR3 nucleotide sequence: TGTGCCAGTAAGATGTGGGACAGGGCCGAAAAACTGTTTTTT. This codes for CASKMWDRAEKLFF.

This clone was seen more than once but under ten times. V usage is TRBV5-1 and J usage is TRBJ1-1; D gene uncertain. The CDR3 is 14 amino acids. Germline V gives CDR1 SGHRS, CDR2 YFSETQ. The V and J ends lost 4 bases and 1 base respectively, with 11 bases between them. CDR3 loop: CASSLDTGNTEAFF. As DNA, the CDR3 is TGCGCCAGCAGCCTAGATACGGGGAACACTGAAGCTTTCTTT.

This clone has a handful of counts. The V gene is TRBV28, the J gene TRBJ2-7; TRBD1 matches at 10 bases. With 7 bases clipped from V and 4 bases from J, the junction kept 7 bases outside the gene matches. The CDR3 sequence is 14 residues long. Per the germline V gene, CDR1 is MDHEN and CDR2 is SYDVKM. The CDR3 protein is CASTYPGQGYEQYF. The CDR3 nucleotides read TGTGCCAGCACTTACCCGGGACAGGGGTACGAGCAGTACTTC.

In DNA form, the CDR3 reads TGTGCCAGCAGCTTAGAGGGGGACAGGGGAGAGACCCAGTACTTC. Protein sequence: CASSLEGDRGETQYF. V is TRBV11-2 and J is TRBJ2-5, with 10 bases fitting TRBD1. Germline lookup yields CDR1 SGHAT and CDR2 FQNNGV. J lost 4 bases, V lost 0 bases, and 2 bases had no gene match. CDR3 length equals 15 residues.

The chain employs TRBV9 and TRBJ2-5; a weak D match, TRBD2 (5 bases). V lost 0 bases, J lost 0 bases, and 9 bases lay in between. The CDR3 loop spans 15 amino acids. Per the germline V gene, CDR1 is SGDLS and CDR2 is YYNGEE. In DNA form, the CDR3 reads TGTGCCAGCAGCGTAGCGGGGTCGTACCAAGAGACCCAGTACTTC. Translating it yields CASSVAGSYQETQYF. Variable domain in full (rest from reference TRBV9 and TRBJ2-5): DSGVTQTPKHLITATGQRVTLRCSPRSGDLSVYWYQQSLDQGLQFLIQYYNGEERAKGNILERFSAQQFPDLHSELNLSSLELGDSALYFCASSVAGSYQETQYFGPGTRLLVL.

The chain recombines TRBV13 with TRBJ2-3, with TRBD1 as a possible D gene (6 bases). The CDR3 has 14 amino acids. CDR1 is PRHDT, CDR2 FYEKMQ, per germline (reference sequence). V was pared by 0 bases and J by 5 bases, with 9 bases between. CDR3: CASSLGQGVDTQYF. DNA of the CDR3: TGTGCCAGCAGCTTAGGACAGGGCGTAGATACGCAGTATTTT.

The chain is built from TRBV7-3 and TRBJ2-1; D is possibly TRBD1 (5 bases). V lost 2 bases, J lost 6 bases, and 14 bases lay in between. Germline assignment: CDR1 SGHTA and CDR2 FQGTGA. This CDR3 has 15 amino acids. The CDR3 region has the DNA TGTGCCAGCAGCTTAGGGGCCACGCGGACCAATGAGCAGTTCTTC. Translation gives CASSLGATRTNEQFF.

The chain couples TRBV27 to TRBJ1-1, with unresolved D. Trimming pared 3 bases from V and 5 bases from J, leaving 10 bases between. The germline gives CDR1 MNHEY, CDR2 SMNVEV (reference sequence). The CDR3 runs to 13 residues. The CDR3 is CASSLVFQTEAFF. The CDR3 DNA sequence: TGTGCCAGCAGTTTGGTCTTTCAGACTGAAGCTTTCTTT.

The rearrangement links TRBV18 to TRBJ2-7; TRBD2 might be the D (5 bases). Germline V CDR1 and CDR2: KGHSH, LQKENI. The length of the CDR3 is 12 residues. V was pared by 3 bases and J by 5 bases, with 8 bases between. The DNA for the CDR3 is TGTGCCAGCTCACCGACGGGGAACGAGCAGTACTTC. Translating gives CASSPTGNEQYF.

V is TRBV24-1 and J is TRBJ2-1; the match to TRBD1 covers 7 bases. Per germline, CDR1 KGHDR and CDR2 SFDVKD. J gave up 7 bases and V 2 bases, and 10 bases lay outside the gene matches. The CDR3 is 16 residues long. This chain's CDR3 is CATSDSTGVNRNEQFF. CDR3 nucleotides: TGTGCCACCAGTGATTCAACAGGGGTTAACCGTAATGAGCAGTTCTTC.